What follows are 19 T cell receptor beta chains derived from one specimen sequenced in a study of T cell repertoires in cytomegalovirus infection. What these receptors recognize is not known. TCRdb fed the reads into MiXCR, producing one record per CDR3 protein. Of about 570,000 distinct CDR3 sequences in the sample, 40% were seen once. This material consisted of cultured PBMCs, taken from culture after CMV antigen stimulation. All receptors come from a human donor in good health (CMV status not recorded). Some clones in this sample may be carry-over from other donors' samples.

This chain uses TRBV5-5 with TRBJ1-4; D is unclear. Deletions cut 4 bases from V and 7 bases from J, with 17 bases between. The CDR3 is 15 amino acids. CDR1 is SGHKS and CDR2 is YYEKEE in the germline V gene (reference sequence). In nucleotides, the CDR3 is TGTGCCAGCAGCCGTAAACCGGGGTCGGGTGAAAAACTGTTTTTT. It yields the protein CASSRKPGSGEKLFF. The whole variable domain, remainder taken from reference TRBV5-5 and TRBJ1-4, is DAGVTQSPTHLIKTRGQQVTLRCSPISGHKSVSWYQQVLGQGPQFIFQYYEKEERGRGNFPDRFSARQFPNYSSELNVNALLLGDSALYLCASSRKPGSGEKLFFGSGTQLSVL.

This clonotype was seen only a few times. This rearrangement joins TRBV6-2 or TRBV6-3 to TRBJ2-6, with D perhaps being TRBD1 or TRBD2 (5 bases each). V was shortened by 11 bases and J by 1 base, with 12 bases between the two germline ends. Per germline, CDR1 MNHEY and CDR2 SVGEGT. This CDR3 has 14 residues. Written as DNA, the CDR3 is TGTGCCTCCCCGAGGGGTTCTGGGGCCAACGTCCTGACTTTC. Translation gives CASPRGSGANVLTF.

The rearrangement links TRBV23-1 to TRBJ1-5, with D possibly being TRBD1 (5 bases). TRBV23-1 is flagged as an ORF with uncertain function. The V and J ends lost 6 bases and 7 bases respectively, with 10 bases between them. The CDR3 length is 12 residues. The CDR3 nucleotides are TGCGCCAGCAGGGGGCCGCGACAGCCCCAGCATTTT. Translating gives CASRGPRQPQHF.

This clonotype was observed a few times. This sequence joins TRBV19 and TRBJ2-5, with 7 bases aligning to TRBD1. From germline, CDR1 is LNHDA and CDR2 SQIVND (reference sequence). Losses at the gene ends were 9 bases for V and 3 bases for J; bases not matched to a gene: 13. There are 15 residues in the CDR3. The CDR3 DNA is TGTGCCAGCGCACTAAGGGGGCGAACTGAAGAGACCCAGTACTTC. Translated, it gives CASALRGRTEETQYF. The full variable domain, with the rest looked up from reference TRBV19 and TRBJ2-5, is DGGITQSPKYLFRKEGQNVTLSCEQNLNHDAMYWYRQDPGQGLRLIYYSQIVNDFQKGDIAEGYSVSREKKESFPLTVTSAQKNPTAFYLCASALRGRTEETQYFGPGTRLLVL.

The V call is TRBV13, the J call TRBJ2-7, with 9 bases identical to TRBD1. The V segment lost 5 bases and the J segment 4 bases; nucleotides outside the gene matches: 6. The CDR3 contains 14 residues. Germline V gene lookup returns CDR1 PRHDT and CDR2 FYEKMQ (reference sequence). The CDR3 DNA is TGTGCCAGCAGCGCCGGGACAGGGAATTACGAGCAGTACTTC. Encoded protein: CASSAGTGNYEQYF.

This chain joins TRBV10-3 and TRBJ1-5, with D unclear. The CDR3 contains 12 residues. The V gene's germline CDR1 is ENHRY and CDR2 SYGVKD. V lost 7 bases and J 5 bases, leaving 9 bases between the germline ends. The chain's CDR3 is CAIKDRDQPQHF. DNA of the CDR3: TGTGCCATCAAAGACCGGGATCAGCCCCAGCATTTT.

The chain uses TRBV7-9 and TRBJ2-5; D may correspond to TRBD1 or TRBD2 (6 bases each). The CDR3 is 15 residues long. Trimming shortened V by 7 bases and J by 5 bases, and 20 bases separated the two germline ends. Germline V CDR1 and CDR2: SEHNR, FQNEAQ (reference sequence). The CDR3 DNA follows: TGTGCCAGCACCACCGCAAGGGGGGCCAGGGAGACCCAGTACTTC. It encodes CASTTARGARETQYF. Together with reference TRBV7-9 and TRBJ2-5, the CDR3 gives the full variable domain: DTGVSQNPRHKITKRGQNVTFRCDPISEHNRLYWYRQTLGQGPEFLTYFQNEAQLEKSRLLSDRFSAERPKGSFSTLEIQRTEQGDSAMYLCASTTARGARETQYFGPGTRLLVL.

The chain employs TRBV2 and TRBJ2-1, with TRBD2 identical over 7 bases. The germline CDR1 and CDR2 sequences are SNHLY and FYNNEI. This CDR3 is built from 19 residues. The trim removed 2 bases at V and 0 bases at J, leaving 13 bases unmatched. This CDR3 is CASSESGPSGVSSYNEQFF. As DNA, the CDR3 is TGTGCCAGCAGTGAATCCGGGCCTAGCGGAGTGAGCTCCTACAATGAGCAGTTCTTC.

This chain uses TRBV6-6 with TRBJ1-5; D might be TRBD1 (5 bases). Per germline, CDR1 MNHNY and CDR2 SVGAGI (reference sequence). There are 14 residues in the CDR3. With 4 bases removed from V and 5 bases from J, the gap between germline ends came to 12 bases. DNA for the CDR3: TGTGCCAGCAGTTCGGACAAGTGGTATCAGCCCCAGCATTTT. Translation gives CASSSDKWYQPQHF.

The rearrangement links TRBV5-6 to TRBJ1-2; D is unclear. Trimming stripped 3 bases from V and 7 bases from J, with 13 bases between. The CDR3 runs 13 residues. Germline CDR1 SGHDT, CDR2 YYEEEE. CDR3 sequence reads: CASSYERRVGYTF. The DNA for the CDR3 is TGTGCCAGCAGCTACGAGAGAAGAGTTGGCTACACCTTC.

This CDR3 is CASSVFTGSYEQYF. In DNA form, the CDR3 reads TGCGCCAGCAGCGTTTTTACAGGTTCCTACGAGCAGTACTTC. The V and J genes are TRBV5-1 and TRBJ2-7, with D perhaps TRBD1 (5 bases). This CDR3 is built from 14 residues. The germline CDR1 and CDR2 sequences are SGHRS and YFSETQ. With 4 bases removed from V and 1 base from J, the gap between germline ends came to 12 bases.

The sample holds many counts of this clonotype. This rearrangement joins TRBV7-2 to TRBJ1-4; D is unclear. The V and J ends lost 2 bases and 1 base respectively, with 8 bases between them. Germline CDR1 and CDR2: SGHTA and FQGNSA. The CDR3 consists of 15 residues. The CDR3 here is CASSLQRVTNEKLFF. DNA for the CDR3: TGTGCCAGCAGCTTACAGAGAGTAACTAATGAAAAACTGTTTTTT.

The chain employs TRBV6-2 or TRBV6-3 and TRBJ2-4, with D unclear. V dropped 9 bases and J dropped 0 bases, with 18 bases sitting between them. From germline, CDR1 is MNHEY and CDR2 SVGEGT. The CDR3 length is 16 residues. The CDR3, as DNA: TGTGCCAGTCCGACCGTCCCTAAGATAGCCAAAAACATTCAGTACTTC. Its translation is CASPTVPKIAKNIQYF.

On this clonotype itself: This sequence may be a read error, since a much larger clone differs from it by one base. The J gene is TRBJ2-3, the V gene TRBV7-2; 11 bases match TRBD2. CDR3 length: 18 amino acids. Germline values: CDR1 SGHTA, CDR2 FQGNSA. CDR3 residues: CASSKAHTSGGFTDMQYF. In DNA form, the CDR3 reads TGTGCCAGCAGCAAAGCCCATACTAGCGGGGGTTTCACAGATATGCAGTATTTT.

The rearrangement joins TRBV7-2 to TRBJ2-3; D tentatively reads TRBD1 or TRBD2 (6 bases each). Trimming shortened V by 4 bases and J by 5 bases, and 16 bases separated the two germline ends. The CDR3 is 15 amino acids. Germline values: CDR1 SGHTA, CDR2 FQGNSA. CDR3 amino acids: CASSSQTGGGDTQYF. The DNA of the CDR3 is TGTGCCAGCAGCTCTCAGACTGGAGGGGGAGATACGCAGTATTTT.

The chain has TRBV12-3 or TRBV12-4 and TRBJ2-2; TRBD1 agrees at 10 bases. This CDR3 spans 17 amino acids. The V and J ends lost 4 bases and 5 bases, in that order; junction bases with no gene match: 10. The CDR3 region is CASSSRPLGQGTGELFF. CDR3 sequence (DNA): TGTGCCAGCAGTTCCCGTCCTTTGGGACAGGGGACCGGGGAGCTGTTTTTT.

This clonotype turned up a few times. The rearrangement joins TRBV7-2 to TRBJ2-5; 9 positions match TRBD2. The CDR3 runs 18 residues. With 3 bases clipped from V and 0 bases from J, the junction kept 11 bases outside the gene matches. Germline-derived CDR1 and CDR2 are SGHTA and FQGNSA. The CDR3 DNA is TGTGCCAGCAGCTTGCAGGCGGGAGGGCCGACGTACCAAGAGACCCAGTACTTC. Amino acid sequence: CASSLQAGGPTYQETQYF. The whole variable domain, filled in from reference TRBV7-2 and TRBJ2-5, reads GAGVSQSPSNKVTEKGKDVELRCDPISGHTALYWYRQSLGQGLEFLIYFQGNSAPDKSGLPSDRFSAERTGGSVSTLTIQRTQQEDSAVYLCASSLQAGGPTYQETQYFGPGTRLLVL.

The rearrangement uses TRBV6-1 and TRBJ1-2; 7 nucleotides agree with TRBD1. The J segment lost 2 bases and the V segment lost 6 bases, leaving 9 bases of the junction unmatched. Germline values: CDR1 MNHNS, CDR2 SASEGT. The CDR3 is made up of 15 amino acids. This CDR3 reads CASRPSPGQNYGYTF. CDR3 DNA: TGTGCCAGCAGACCTTCCCCGGGACAGAACTATGGCTACACCTTC.

This clonotype appeared a few times. In nucleotides, the CDR3 is TGTGCCAGTAGTCTAAGGGATTCGCAGCCCCAGCATTTT. Its protein is CASSLRDSQPQHF. V is TRBV19 and J is TRBJ1-5; D not resolved. Germline lookup yields CDR1 LNHDA and CDR2 SQIVND (reference sequence). CDR3 length equals 13 residues. V lost 5 bases and J 7 bases, leaving 12 bases between the germline ends. Variable domain in full (rest from reference TRBV19 and TRBJ1-5): DGGITQSPKYLFRKEGQNVTLSCEQNLNHDAMYWYRQDPGQGLRLIYYSQIVNDFQKGDIAEGYSVSREKKESFPLTVTSAQKNPTAFYLCASSLRDSQPQHFGDGTRLSIL.